The sequence of this T cell receptor beta chain was determined in a study of T cell changes during pregnancy in multiple sclerosis. Clones were sequenced by immunoSEQ multiplex PCR, and TCRdb holds only the in-frame ones, with some missing. The sample has tens of thousands of clones, around 93% seen once. V trimming: 4 bases; J trimming: 6 bases; junction bases outside the gene matches: 2. The CDR3 is 13 amino acids. CDR1 and CDR2 from the germline V gene are SNHLY and FYNNEI. This sequence was found in a female donor with multiple sclerosis, enrolled in a pregnancy study. The chain has TRBV2 and TRBJ2-2; 7 bases are shared with TRBD1. The sequenced sample was CD4+ T cells from peripheral blood mononuclear cells, obtained in the third trimester of pregnancy. In DNA form, the CDR3 reads TGTGCCAGCAGTGTCCAGGGGGCCGGGGAGCTGTTTTTT. Translated, it gives CASSVQGAGELFF.